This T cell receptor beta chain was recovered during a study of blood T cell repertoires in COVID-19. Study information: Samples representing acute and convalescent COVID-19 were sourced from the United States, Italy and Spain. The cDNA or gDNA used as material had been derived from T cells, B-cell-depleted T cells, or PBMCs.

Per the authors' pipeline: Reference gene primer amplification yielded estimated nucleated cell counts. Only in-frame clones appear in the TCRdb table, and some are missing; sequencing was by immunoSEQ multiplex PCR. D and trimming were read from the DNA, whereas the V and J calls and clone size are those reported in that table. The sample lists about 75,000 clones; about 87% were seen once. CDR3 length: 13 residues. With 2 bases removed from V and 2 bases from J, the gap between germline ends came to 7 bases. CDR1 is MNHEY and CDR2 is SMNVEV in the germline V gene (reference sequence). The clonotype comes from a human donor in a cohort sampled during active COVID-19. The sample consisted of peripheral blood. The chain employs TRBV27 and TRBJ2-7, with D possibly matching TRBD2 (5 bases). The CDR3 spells CASSLGGPYEQYF. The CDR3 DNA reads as TGTGCCAGCAGTTTAGGAGGCCCCTACGAGCAGTACTTC.